Each of the 27 T cell receptor beta chains below was sequenced from the same sample in a study of cytomegalovirus exposure and HLA in healthy donors. The study ran its PCR with 60 Vbeta and 13 Jbeta primers. Clones were sequenced by immunoSEQ multiplex PCR, and TCRdb holds only the in-frame ones, with some missing. Of approximately 110,000 clones in the sample, roughly 74% were seen once. Sequenced input: PBMCs. The source is a man between 35 and 55 years old in good health and CMV-seronegative.

The V call is TRBV7-2, the J call TRBJ2-3, with D perhaps TRBD2 (5 bases). This CDR3 is 12 amino acids long. Germline CDR1 SGHTA, CDR2 FQGNSA. The germline V and J ends were trimmed by 7 bases and 4 bases, with 9 bases remaining between them. The CDR3 DNA sequence: TGTGCCAGCACCGCTAGCTCAGATACGCAGTATTTT. Amino acids: CASTASSDTQYF.

The rearrangement links TRBV6-5 to TRBJ1-2, with D hard to call. Germline-derived CDR1 and CDR2 are MNHEY and SVGAGI. The CDR3 totals 13 residues. The ends were cut back, 0 bases at V and 7 bases at J, with 9 bases in the middle. DNA of the CDR3: TGTGCCAGCAGTTACTCGACAACTCGTGGCTACACCTTC. Translated, it gives CASSYSTTRGYTF.

The V gene is TRBV6-6, the J gene TRBJ1-5; D is possibly TRBD1 (6 bases). Germline loops: CDR1 MNHNY, CDR2 SVGAGI (reference sequence). The V gene lost 6 bases and the J gene lost 11 bases, with 20 bases spanning the gap. The CDR3 has 14 amino acids. The CDR3 nucleotides read TGTGCCAGCAGCCAGGGGACACGGAGCCCGGCCCAGCATTTT. Protein: CASSQGTRSPAQHF.

The chain employs TRBV7-9 and TRBJ1-6; the D is unclear. Germline V gene data show CDR1 as SEHNR and CDR2 as FQNEAQ (reference sequence). The CDR3 runs 12 residues. The CDR3 is CASQEEDSPLHF. CDR3 DNA sequence: TGTGCTAGCCAGGAGGAAGATTCACCCCTCCACTTT.

This clone showed up just once. This chain links TRBV5-1 with TRBJ1-1; perhaps TRBD1 as D (5 bases). Trimming took 3 bases from V and 0 from J, leaving 18 bases between them. The CDR3 covers 17 residues. Germline V gene lookup returns CDR1 SGHRS and CDR2 YFSETQ. The CDR3 DNA is TGCGCCAGCAGCTGGGGCCTCCGGGGGGGGTTGAACACTGAAGCTTTCTTT. This codes for CASSWGLRGGLNTEAFF.

V and J are TRBV11-2 and TRBJ2-5; TRBD2 might be the D (7 bases). The germline V gene has CDR1 SGHAT and CDR2 FQNNGV. The CDR3 has 16 residues. Trimming took 5 bases from V and 7 from J, leaving 23 bases between them. CDR3 sequence (DNA): TGTGCCAGCAGCCCCTGGGTGGGGGGGCAGGACGGGACCCAGTACTTC. Protein: CASSPWVGGQDGTQYF.

The chain recombines TRBV5-1 with TRBJ1-1; D might be TRBD1 (5 bases). The germline V gene has CDR1 SGHRS and CDR2 YFSETQ. Trimming removed 0 bases from V and 2 bases from J, with 17 bases in between. The CDR3 contains 17 residues. This chain's CDR3 is CASSLVPPEGPNTEAFF. In DNA form, the CDR3 reads TGCGCCAGCAGCTTGGTTCCCCCGGAGGGGCCTAACACTGAAGCTTTCTTT.

The gene calls are TRBV11-2 and TRBJ2-7; D may be TRBD1 (5 bases). The V gene's germline CDR1 is SGHAT and CDR2 FQNNGV. Trimming left V 1 base short and J 0 bases short, with 10 bases between. The CDR3 length is 15 residues. The CDR3 nucleotides read TGTGCCAGCAGCTTAGTGAAGCAGGGCTCCTACGAGCAGTACTTC. Translation gives CASSLVKQGSYEQYF.

This clone was found a few times. CDR3: CASSPRLARAVYEQYF. The CDR3 DNA follows: TGTGCCAGCAGTCCACGCTTAGCCAGGGCCGTCTACGAGCAGTACTTC. The chain links TRBV28 to TRBJ2-7; TRBD1 might be the D (5 bases). In germline, CDR1 is MDHEN, CDR2 SYDVKM. The CDR3 runs to 16 residues. The germline V and J ends were trimmed by 5 bases and 3 bases, with 20 bases remaining between them. Full variable domain (remainder filled in from reference TRBV28 and TRBJ2-7): DVKVTQSSRYLVKRTGEKVFLECVQDMDHENMFWYRQDPGLGLRLIYFSYDVKMKEKGDIPEGYSVSREKKERFSLILESASTNQTSMYLCASSPRLARAVYEQYFGPGTRLTVT.

The chain uses TRBV4-1 and TRBJ2-3; unclear D gene. Deletions cut 1 base from V and 4 bases from J, with 12 bases between. Germline assignment: CDR1 MGHRA and CDR2 YSYEKL. The CDR3 has 15 residues. CDR3 nucleotides: TGCGCCAGCAGCCAAGTCTCTAGTAGCTCAGATACGCAGTATTTT. It translates to CASSQVSSSSDTQYF.

The chain couples TRBV7-8 to TRBJ2-5; D is uncertain. This CDR3 has 12 amino acids. CDR1 and CDR2 (germline): SGHVS, FQNEAQ. With 2 bases removed from V and 2 bases from J, the gap between germline ends came to 3 bases. The DNA for the CDR3 is TGTGCCAGCAGCTTACTACAAGAGACCCAGTACTTC. Its protein is CASSLLQETQYF.

The rearrangement joins TRBV4-1 to TRBJ2-1; 8 nucleotides align to TRBD2. Germline V lookup: CDR1 MGHRA, CDR2 YSYEKL. The ends lost 8 bases at V and 7 bases at J; junction bases unmatched: 16. This CDR3 is 16 amino acids long. CDR3 DNA: TGCGCCAGCCGTGGAAGCGGGAGCGGGGTAGGAAATGAGCAGTTCTTC. Translated, it gives CASRGSGSGVGNEQFF.

This chain connects TRBV5-1 to TRBJ2-2; possibly TRBD2 for D (5 bases). V was cut by 2 bases and J by 6 bases, with 11 bases left in between. The CDR3 length is 14 residues. Germline V lookup: CDR1 SGHRS, CDR2 YFSETQ. Here the CDR3 reads CASSFSGVPGELFF. Here the CDR3 DNA reads TGCGCCAGCAGCTTTTCCGGGGTCCCCGGGGAGCTGTTTTTT.

This chain connects TRBV4-3 to TRBJ2-5; D perhaps matches TRBD1 (5 bases). The V end was cut by 0 bases, the J end by 2 bases, with 13 bases between. This CDR3 contains 16 residues. Looked up from germline, CDR1 is LGHNA and CDR2 is YSLEER. CDR3 coding DNA: TGCGCCAGCAGCCAAGATTGGGGTAACAGGCAAGAGACCCAGTACTTC. Translation: CASSQDWGNRQETQYF.

The chain carries TRBV19 and TRBJ1-5, with TRBD1 matching over 7 bases. After removal of 5 bases from V and 0 bases from J, the junction contained 10 bases not matched to a gene. Germline V lookup: CDR1 LNHDA, CDR2 SQIVND (reference sequence). The CDR3 spans 17 residues. For the CDR3, the DNA is TGTGCCAGTAGTGTGGACGGGACAGTCTATAGCAATCAGCCCCAGCATTTT. Translated, it gives CASSVDGTVYSNQPQHF.

The chain joins TRBV5-1 to TRBJ1-1; 7 bases align to TRBD1. J was trimmed by 8 bases and V by 1 base; bases with no gene match: 2. CDR3 length equals 12 residues. The germline V gene has CDR1 SGHRS and CDR2 YFSETQ. CDR3 sequence: CASSLPGQEAFF. The CDR3 DNA reads as TGCGCCAGCAGCTTGCCGGGACAGGAAGCTTTCTTT.

J is TRBJ2-3 and V is TRBV6-1; TRBD1 might be the D (6 bases). The V gene lost 6 bases and the J gene lost 1 base, with 14 bases spanning the gap. The CDR3 totals 15 residues. CDR1 is MNHNS, CDR2 SASEGT, per germline. The CDR3 nucleotides read TGTGCCAGCAGAATACAGGGTTTAGGCACAGATACGCAGTATTTT. It translates to CASRIQGLGTDTQYF.

The gene calls are TRBV6-5 and TRBJ2-1, with TRBD1 matching over 9 bases. In germline, CDR1 is MNHEY, CDR2 SVGAGI. The CDR3 consists of 13 residues. After removal of 5 bases from V and 9 bases from J, the junction contained 5 bases not matched to a gene. The CDR3 reads CASSQTGGSEQFF. The CDR3 DNA sequence: TGTGCCAGCAGTCAGACAGGGGGGAGTGAGCAGTTCTTC.

The DNA of the CDR3 is TGTGCCAGCAGTGAGAACAACGGCGGGGAGACCCAGTACTTC. This codes for CASSENNGGETQYF. The chain links TRBV25-1 to TRBJ2-5, with D possibly matching TRBD2 (5 bases). Trimming removed 3 bases from V and 5 bases from J, with 13 bases in between. CDR3 length: 14 residues. Looked up from germline, CDR1 is MGHDK and CDR2 is SYGVNS.

This clone was picked up a small number of times. The chain uses TRBV28 and TRBJ1-5; D is uncertain. The CDR3 has 12 residues. From germline, CDR1 is MDHEN and CDR2 SYDVKM. V lost 5 bases, J lost 3 bases, and 5 bases lay in between. The CDR3 nucleotides are TGTGCCAGCAGTCCAATCAATCAGCCCCAGCATTTT. Translation: CASSPINQPQHF.

This rearrangement joins TRBV6-1 to TRBJ1-6, with D tentatively TRBD1 (6 bases). Trimming removed 8 bases at V and 7 bases at J, with 15 bases between. The CDR3 totals 14 residues. Looked up from germline, CDR1 is MNHNS and CDR2 is SASEGT. In nucleotides, the CDR3 is TGTGCCAGCTTTTTAGGACAGCACAATTCACCCCTCCACTTT. It specifies CASFLGQHNSPLHF.

This chain joins TRBV7-9 and TRBJ2-2; D is possibly TRBD2 (5 bases). Germline CDR1 reads SEHNR; CDR2 reads FQNEAQ (reference sequence). V dropped 5 bases and J dropped 5 bases, with 18 bases sitting between them. The CDR3 runs 16 residues. CDR3 protein: CASSPRGSHLTGELFF. Here the CDR3 DNA reads TGTGCCAGCAGCCCAAGAGGGAGTCATCTTACCGGGGAGCTGTTTTTT.

The rearrangement joins TRBV27 to TRBJ1-1; TRBD1 aligns across 9 bases. Per germline, CDR1 MNHEY and CDR2 SMNVEV (reference sequence). Trimming removed 7 bases from V and 6 bases from J; junction bases left unmatched: 6. CDR3 size: 13 residues. For the CDR3, the DNA is TGTGCCAGCAAAATACAGGGGGCAGCTGAAGCTTTCTTT. As protein: CASKIQGAAEAFF.

The rearrangement uses TRBV27 and TRBJ2-7; D is possibly TRBD1 (5 bases). The CDR3 extends over 14 amino acids. CDR1 is MNHEY, CDR2 SMNVEV, per germline (reference sequence). The ends were cut back, 2 bases at V and 7 bases at J, with 15 bases in the middle. CDR3 nucleotides: TGTGCCAGCAGTTTAAGGGGCCCCTTGGGGGAGCAGTACTTC. Protein product: CASSLRGPLGEQYF.

This clone has only one observation. The chain recombines TRBV5-1 with TRBJ2-7, with 10 bases identical to TRBD2. Per the germline V gene, CDR1 is SGHRS and CDR2 is YFSETQ. After removal of 0 bases from V and 4 bases from J, the junction contained 13 bases not matched to a gene. The CDR3 consists of 18 residues. The CDR3 DNA reads as TGCGCCAGCAGCTTGGCCCCGATCCTAGCGGGGGTCACTTACGAGCAGTACTTC. This sequence encodes CASSLAPILAGVTYEQYF.

The chain employs TRBV7-3 and TRBJ1-6, with D hard to call. V lost 4 bases, J lost 13 bases, and 14 bases lay in between. This CDR3 is built from 13 residues. CDR1 and CDR2 from the germline V gene are SGHTA and FQGTGA. CDR3 protein: CASSSQTTSPLHF. CDR3 nucleotide sequence: TGTGCCAGCAGCTCCCAAACGACATCGCCCCTCCACTTT.

The chain combines TRBV15 with TRBJ1-1; no clear D. V lost 0 bases and J lost 7, with 9 bases in between. Germline V lookup: CDR1 LNHNV, CDR2 YYDKDF (reference sequence). The CDR3 has 13 amino acids. The chain's CDR3 is CATSREARGEAFF. As DNA, the CDR3 is TGTGCCACCAGCAGAGAGGCCCGAGGTGAAGCTTTCTTT.